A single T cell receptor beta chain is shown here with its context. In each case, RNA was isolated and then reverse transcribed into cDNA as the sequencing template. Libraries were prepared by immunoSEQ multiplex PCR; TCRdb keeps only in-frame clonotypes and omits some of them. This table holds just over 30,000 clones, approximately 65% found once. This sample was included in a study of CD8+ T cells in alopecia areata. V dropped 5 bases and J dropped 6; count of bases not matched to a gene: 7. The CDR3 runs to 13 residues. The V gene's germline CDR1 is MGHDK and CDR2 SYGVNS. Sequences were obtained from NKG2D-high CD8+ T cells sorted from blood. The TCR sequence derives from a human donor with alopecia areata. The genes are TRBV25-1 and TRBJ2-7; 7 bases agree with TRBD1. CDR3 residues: CASSPGQISEQYF. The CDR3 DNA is TGTGCCAGCAGTCCGGGACAGATCTCCGAGCAGTACTTC.